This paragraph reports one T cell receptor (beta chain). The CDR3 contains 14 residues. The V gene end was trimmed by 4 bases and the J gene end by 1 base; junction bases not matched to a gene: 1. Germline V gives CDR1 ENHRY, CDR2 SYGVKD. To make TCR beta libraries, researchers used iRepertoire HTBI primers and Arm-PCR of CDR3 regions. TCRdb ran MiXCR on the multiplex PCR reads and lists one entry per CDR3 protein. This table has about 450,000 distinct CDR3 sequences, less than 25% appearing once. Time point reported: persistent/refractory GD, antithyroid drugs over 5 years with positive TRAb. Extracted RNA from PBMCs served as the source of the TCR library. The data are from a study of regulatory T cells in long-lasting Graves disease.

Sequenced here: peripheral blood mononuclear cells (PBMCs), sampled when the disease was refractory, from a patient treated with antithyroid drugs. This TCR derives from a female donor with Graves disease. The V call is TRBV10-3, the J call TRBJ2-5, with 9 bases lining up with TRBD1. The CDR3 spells CAISGGQGQETQYF. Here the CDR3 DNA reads TGTGCCATCAGTGGGGGACAGGGCCAAGAGACCCAGTACTTC.